The 10 T cell receptor beta chains below were found in one sample sequenced in a study of identical twins (dated by TCRdb to about 2016). The protocol used for the library was 5' RACE. The instrument given in TCRdb is Illumina HiSeq 2000. TCRdb passed the public sequencing reads through fastp at Q25 and MiXCR, retaining productive beta sequences. Duplicate CDR3 protein sequences are folded into a single record with the most common DNA and genes. This sample gives hundreds of thousands of distinct CDR3 sequences in total; around an eighth of them show up just once. The ten largest clonotypes hold approximately 10% of the sample. The specimen was memory (CD45RO+) T cells sorted from blood. The sample's cell subset or site, from its label and the paper: CD45RO+ enriched T cells. All receptors come from a woman aged 18-29 years in good health.

This clonotype was picked up many times. The rearrangement links TRBV7-2 to TRBJ2-3; 11 bases are a match to TRBD2. The CDR3 runs 16 residues. Germline CDR1 reads SGHTA; CDR2 reads FQGNSA. V dropped 5 bases and J dropped 6; count of bases not matched to a gene: 10. CDR3 sequence (DNA): TGTGCCAGCAGCCCACCTAGCGGGAGGCACTCGGATACGCAGTATTTT. It encodes CASSPPSGRHSDTQYF.

This clonotype has just a few counts. This chain joins TRBV5-4 and TRBJ2-7, with TRBD1 identical over 8 bases. Trimming cost V 0 bases and J 6 bases; bases outside gene matches: 8. Germline V gives CDR1 SGHNT, CDR2 YYREEE (reference sequence). This CDR3 is built from 15 residues. CDR3 bases: TGTGCCAGCAGCTTGGAGAGGACAGGGTCGGGCGAGCAGTACTTC. Translation: CASSLERTGSGEQYF.

The chain carries TRBV6-5 and TRBJ2-7; D is tentatively TRBD1 or TRBD2 (5 bases each). Trimming left V 5 bases short and J 13 bases short, with 15 bases between. This CDR3 contains 11 residues. The V gene's germline CDR1 is MNHEY and CDR2 SVGAGI. DNA for the CDR3: TGTGCCAGCAGTCGCAGGGAAAGGACTTACTTC. Its translation is CASSRRERTYF.

This clonotype came up a few times. This sequence joins TRBV5-1 and TRBJ1-1; D is undetermined. Germline V gene data show CDR1 as SGHRS and CDR2 as YFSETQ. The CDR3 loop spans 14 amino acids. The V end was cut by 1 base, the J end by 4 bases, with 11 bases between. The CDR3 loop reads CASSLMGSGTEAFF. DNA of the CDR3: TGCGCCAGCAGCTTGATGGGGTCAGGCACTGAAGCTTTCTTT.

There are many counts of this clonotype. The rearrangement joins TRBV29-1 to TRBJ1-2; TRBD1 matches 7 bases. This CDR3 is built from 13 residues. Germline V lookup: CDR1 SQVTM, CDR2 ANQGSEA. With V trimmed by 2 bases and J by 5 bases, 5 bases remained unmatched. The CDR3 loop reads CSVEKGAGYGYTF. CDR3 bases: TGCAGCGTTGAAAAGGGGGCGGGGTATGGCTACACCTTC.

This clonotype was seen a handful of times. CDR3 nucleotides: TGTGCCAGCAGACCCCCCCTGGGCTATGGCTACACCTTC. Its translation is CASRPPLGYGYTF. This chain connects TRBV28 to TRBJ1-2; D uncertain. This CDR3 has 13 amino acids. V was pared by 6 bases and J by 4 bases, with 12 bases between. Germline values: CDR1 MDHEN, CDR2 SYDVKM.

This clonotype was picked up a small number of times. The V call is TRBV20-1, the J call TRBJ1-1; weak D call: TRBD1 (5 bases). The CDR3 sequence is 15 residues long. Trimming took off 5 bases at V and 2 bases at J, with 18 bases between the two ends. Germline CDR1 is DFQATT and CDR2 is SNEGSKA (reference sequence). The CDR3 coding sequence is TGCAGTGCTTCCCCGTCCGGGACGGTCAACACTGAAGCTTTCTTT. Protein: CSASPSGTVNTEAFF.

This clonotype was detected many times. This chain links TRBV25-1 with TRBJ1-4, with D perhaps TRBD1 (6 bases). CDR3 length: 15 residues. From germline, CDR1 is MGHDK and CDR2 SYGVNS. The V end was cut by 3 bases, the J end by 8 bases, with 16 bases between. For the CDR3, the DNA is TGTGCCAGCAGTGACCTATCCAGGGGTGAGGAAAAACTGTTTTTT. Amino acids: CASSDLSRGEEKLFF. Looking up the rest from reference TRBV25-1 and TRBJ1-4 gives the full variable domain: EADIYQTPRYLVIGTGKKITLECSQTMGHDKMYWYQQDPGMELHLIHYSYGVNSTEKGDLSSESTVSRIRTEHFPLTLESARPSHTSQYLCASSDLSRGEEKLFFGSGTQLSVL.

This clonotype turned up a few times. The chain employs TRBV10-2 and TRBJ2-1; TRBD2 matches at 13 bases. The CDR3 runs 21 residues. Germline V gene lookup returns CDR1 WSHSY and CDR2 SAAADI. With 10 bases clipped from V and 0 bases from J, the junction kept 21 bases outside the gene matches. The CDR3 DNA follows: TGCGCCACCAAGGCCCTGGCCCGGACTAGCGGGAGTTATTCCTCCTACAATGAGCAGTTCTTC. Amino acids: CATKALARTSGSYSSYNEQFF.

This clonotype was counted between two and nine times. The chain uses TRBV29-1 and TRBJ1-1; D unresolved. The V end was cut by 7 bases, the J end by 1 base, with 10 bases between. Germline CDR1 reads SQVTM; CDR2 reads ANQGSEA. This CDR3 region has 12 residues. DNA for the CDR3: TGCAGCGCCGTACCCGGGAACACTGAAGCTTTCTTT. Protein product: CSAVPGNTEAFF.